The next 31 T cell receptor beta chains were all read from a single sample in a study of T cell responses to AZD1222 COVID-19 vaccine. Generated by immunoSEQ multiplex PCR, the TCRdb table keeps only in-frame clones and is missing some. Of roughly 200,000 clones listed, about 92% are singletons. Source: peripheral blood, taken on day 0 of AZD1222 vaccination. The origin of the receptors is an adult in good health.

The rearrangement joins TRBV9 to TRBJ1-1, with TRBD1 matching 11 bases. The CDR3 spans 17 residues. Trimming at V came to 0 bases and at J to 3 bases, leaving 7 bases not matched to a gene. Germline-derived CDR1 and CDR2 are SGDLS and YYNGEE. This chain's CDR3 is CASSVARTGGRDTEAFF. The CDR3 coding sequence is TGTGCCAGCAGCGTAGCTAGGACAGGGGGCCGGGACACTGAAGCTTTCTTT.

This clone was seen once. This CDR3 is CASIARQALYGYTF. In nucleotides, the CDR3 is TGTGCCAGTATTGCCCGACAGGCCCTCTATGGCTACACCTTC. The chain joins TRBV19 to TRBJ1-2, with D perhaps TRBD1 (6 bases). Between the trimmed V and J ends, which lost 7 bases and 4 bases, there was a span of 16 bases. The length of the CDR3 is 14 residues. The germline gives CDR1 LNHDA, CDR2 SQIVND (reference sequence).

This chain uses TRBV18 with TRBJ2-2; TRBD1 matches 11 bases. This CDR3 is built from 18 residues. The junction had 7 bases not matched to a gene; V was cut back by 0 bases and J by 4 bases. The V gene's germline CDR1 is KGHSH and CDR2 LQKENI. The CDR3 sequence is CASSPPRTGGLGTGELFF. In DNA form, the CDR3 reads TGTGCCAGCTCACCACCCAGGACAGGGGGCCTGGGCACCGGGGAGCTGTTTTTT.

In this sample, this clone turned up once. This chain connects TRBV4-1 to TRBJ2-1; no reliable D call. The germline V gene encodes CDR1 MGHRA and CDR2 YSYEKL. CDR3 length equals 14 residues. V was trimmed by 1 base and J by 0 bases, leaving 4 bases between them. The CDR3 DNA reads as TGCGCCAGCAGCCAAGCCAGCTCCTACAATGAGCAGTTCTTC. Translation gives CASSQASSYNEQFF.

The V call is TRBV7-3, the J call TRBJ2-3; 8 positions match TRBD1. V lost 5 bases, J lost 4 bases, and 8 bases stayed unmatched. There are 15 residues in the CDR3. Per germline, CDR1 SGHTA and CDR2 FQGTGA. The CDR3 sequence is CASSHSGGIADTQYF. The DNA for the CDR3 is TGTGCCAGCAGCCACTCAGGGGGCATAGCAGATACGCAGTATTTT. The full variable domain, rest sourced from reference TRBV7-3 and TRBJ2-3, is GAGVSQTPSNKVTEKGKYVELRCDPISGHTALYWYRQSLGQGPEFLIYFQGTGAADDSGLPNDRFFAVRPEGSVSTLKIQRTERGDSAVYLCASSHSGGIADTQYFGPGTRLTVL.

The chain combines TRBV30 with TRBJ1-2, with D hard to call. The CDR3 runs to 13 residues. Germline values: CDR1 GTSNPN, CDR2 SVGIG (reference sequence). V lost 7 bases and J 5 bases, leaving 17 bases between the germline ends. The CDR3 reads CAYYLGRLYGYTF. The CDR3 DNA is TGTGCCTATTACCTCGGACGATTGTATGGCTACACCTTC.

This clone has a handful of counts. The chain links TRBV7-3 to TRBJ1-5; D remains ambiguous. CDR3 size: 13 residues. V gave up 3 bases and J gave up 6 bases, with 9 bases separating them. Germline assignment: CDR1 SGHTA and CDR2 FQGTGA. In DNA form, the CDR3 reads TGTGCCAGCAGCTTGTACCGGGGTCAGCCCCAGCATTTT. It is translated as CASSLYRGQPQHF.

The V and J genes are TRBV7-3 and TRBJ2-7, with 7 bases identical to TRBD2. The CDR3 spans 14 residues. J gave up 7 bases and V 2 bases, and 8 bases lay outside the gene matches. Germline V lookup: CDR1 SGHTA, CDR2 FQGTGA. The CDR3 DNA is TGTGCCAGCAGCTTAGTCTACGGGGAGGGGGAGCAGTACTTC. This sequence encodes CASSLVYGEGEQYF.

V is TRBV12-5 and J is TRBJ2-1, with TRBD2 matching 8 bases. The germline V gene encodes CDR1 LGHNT and CDR2 FRNRAP. There are 16 residues in the CDR3. The V and J ends lost 1 base and 9 bases, in that order; junction bases with no gene match: 11. The CDR3 loop is CASGLASRTAGGEQFF. CDR3 coding DNA: TGTGCTAGTGGTTTGGCAAGCCGTACCGCGGGGGGTGAGCAGTTCTTC. The whole variable domain, remainder taken from reference TRBV12-5 and TRBJ2-1, is DARVTQTPRHKVTEMGQEVTMRCQPILGHNTVFWYRQTMMQGLELLAYFRNRAPLDDSGMPKDRFSAEMPDATLATLKIQPSEPRDSAVYFCASGLASRTAGGEQFFGPGTRLTVL.

This clone came up once. The chain has TRBV28 and TRBJ1-2, with D perhaps TRBD1 (5 bases). The germline V gene has CDR1 MDHEN and CDR2 SYDVKM. V gave up 3 bases and J gave up 2 bases, with 13 bases separating them. The CDR3 runs to 15 residues. The CDR3 region has the DNA TGTGCCAGCAGTTTTACCACGGGGCGCAACTATGGCTACACCTTC. As protein: CASSFTTGRNYGYTF.

The chain links TRBV9 to TRBJ2-1; 8 bases agree with TRBD2. The V and J ends lost 0 bases and 9 bases, in that order; junction bases with no gene match: 8. The CDR3 runs to 15 residues. Germline assignment: CDR1 SGDLS and CDR2 YYNGEE. CDR3: CASSVARGVAGEQFF. The CDR3 nucleotides read TGTGCCAGCAGCGTAGCGCGGGGGGTAGCAGGTGAGCAGTTCTTC.

This clone has more than one count but fewer than ten. The chain joins TRBV5-1 to TRBJ1-4; unclear D gene. The germline CDR1 and CDR2 sequences are SGHRS and YFSETQ. This CDR3 spans 15 amino acids. The V end lost 2 bases, the J end lost 4 bases, and 12 bases lay between the germline ends. The CDR3 nucleotides are TGCGCCAGCAGCTTAGAGGGAAGGGATAATGAAAAACTGTTTTTT. This sequence encodes CASSLEGRDNEKLFF.

The sample holds one count of this clone. The chain employs TRBV15 and TRBJ1-2; TRBD1 agrees at 7 bases. CDR3 length equals 15 residues. Per the germline V gene, CDR1 is LNHNV and CDR2 is YYDKDF (reference sequence). J lost 5 bases, V lost 0 bases, and 6 bases had no gene match. This chain's CDR3 is CATSRDVGTDYGYTF. The CDR3 bases are TGTGCCACCAGCAGAGATGTCGGGACAGATTATGGCTACACCTTC.

V gene TRBV20-1 combines with J gene TRBJ1-1; the D is unclear. V was cut by 5 bases and J by 5 bases, with 9 bases left in between. Per germline, CDR1 DFQATT and CDR2 SNEGSKA (reference sequence). CDR3 length: 11 amino acids. The CDR3 bases are TGCAGTGCTGGCGGGGATACTGAAGCTTTCTTT. Encoded protein: CSAGGDTEAFF.

This clone showed up just once. The chain employs TRBV6-2 or TRBV6-3 and TRBJ1-1; D uncertain. Germline assignment: CDR1 MNHEY and CDR2 SVGEGT. The CDR3 length is 13 residues. V lost 2 bases to trimming and J lost 3 bases, with 7 bases between them. This chain's CDR3 is CASSYERDTEAFF. The CDR3 DNA reads TGTGCCAGCAGTTACGAGCGGGACACTGAAGCTTTCTTT.

This chain uses TRBV5-1 with TRBJ1-5; the D gene is possibly TRBD1 (6 bases). The CDR3 is 14 residues long. Deletions cut 0 bases from V and 6 bases from J, with 10 bases between. CDR1 and CDR2 from the germline V gene are SGHRS and YFSETQ. CDR3 sequence (DNA): TGCGCCAGCAGCTTGGGGGGGCGGAGTCAGCCCCAGCATTTT. The encoded protein is CASSLGGRSQPQHF.

This chain joins TRBV19 and TRBJ1-5; D is unresolved. In germline, CDR1 is LNHDA, CDR2 SQIVND (reference sequence). The CDR3 totals 14 residues. V lost 1 base, J lost 6 bases, and 10 bases lay in between. The CDR3 DNA follows: TGTGCCAGTAGTATAGGGCCAACTAGTCAGCCCCAGCATTTT. This gives the protein CASSIGPTSQPQHF. Full variable domain (rest looked up from reference TRBV19 and TRBJ1-5): DGGITQSPKYLFRKEGQNVTLSCEQNLNHDAMYWYRQDPGQGLRLIYYSQIVNDFQKGDIAEGYSVSREKKESFPLTVTSAQKNPTAFYLCASSIGPTSQPQHFGDGTRLSIL.

The chain is built from TRBV11-2 and TRBJ1-2; D remains ambiguous. Germline V CDR1 and CDR2: SGHAT, FQNNGV. V lost 0 bases and J 4 bases, leaving 9 bases between the germline ends. The CDR3 runs to 14 residues. Here the CDR3 reads CASSLESMGYGYTF. As DNA, the CDR3 is TGTGCCAGCAGCTTAGAAAGCATGGGCTATGGCTACACCTTC.

The CDR3 protein is CASQGPSSYNEQFF. The CDR3 nucleotides read TGTGCCAGCCAGGGTCCAAGCTCCTACAATGAGCAGTTCTTC. The chain employs TRBV7-9 and TRBJ2-1, with D possibly TRBD1 on 5 matching bases. Trimming took 8 bases from V and 0 from J, leaving 11 bases between them. The CDR3 is 14 residues long. The germline V gene has CDR1 SEHNR and CDR2 FQNEAQ (reference sequence).

The gene calls are TRBV6-2 or TRBV6-3 and TRBJ2-7, with 9 bases aligning to TRBD1. The CDR3 runs to 15 residues. Germline-derived CDR1 and CDR2 are MNHEY and SVGEGT. The V gene end was trimmed by 4 bases and the J gene end by 4 bases; junction bases not matched to a gene: 8. For the CDR3, the DNA is TGTGCCAGCAGTTCCGACGGACAGGGGTTGTACGAGCAGTACTTC. Its translation: CASSSDGQGLYEQYF.

The chain links TRBV12-5 to TRBJ2-3, with a weak D call TRBD2 (7 bases). The CDR3 loop spans 13 amino acids. Trimming took 8 bases from V and 4 from J, leaving 13 bases between them. The germline gives CDR1 LGHNT, CDR2 FRNRAP. The CDR3 DNA is TGTGCTAGTCGGGGGGCGCTGCCAGATACGCAGTATTTT. Translation: CASRGALPDTQYF.

DNA of the CDR3: TGTGCCAGCTCACCACCCCAGCGGATCTACAATGAGCAGTTCTTC. This gives the protein CASSPPQRIYNEQFF. This sequence joins TRBV18 and TRBJ2-1; maybe TRBD2 (5 bases). The CDR3 spans 15 residues. CDR1 is KGHSH and CDR2 is LQKENI in the germline V gene. Trimming pared 0 bases from V and 3 bases from J, leaving 9 bases between.

This chain uses TRBV2 with TRBJ1-1; D gene uncertain. The CDR3 has 13 residues. V lost 6 bases and J lost 1, with 9 bases in between. The germline gives CDR1 SNHLY, CDR2 FYNNEI. In DNA, the CDR3 is TGTGCCAGCAGCGAAAACAGGAACACTGAAGCTTTCTTT. Amino acid sequence: CASSENRNTEAFF.

CDR3 sequence reads: CASSESDVYSGNTIYF. In DNA, the CDR3 is TGTGCCAGTAGTGAATCGGACGTTTACTCTGGAAACACCATATATTTT. The V gene is TRBV19, the J gene TRBJ1-3; D is uncertain. Looked up from germline, CDR1 is LNHDA and CDR2 is SQIVND (reference sequence). The ends were cut back, 5 bases at V and 0 bases at J, with 14 bases in the middle. The CDR3 sequence is 16 residues long.

The chain joins TRBV19 to TRBJ1-2; D is ambiguous. Germline V gene data show CDR1 as LNHDA and CDR2 as SQIVND (reference sequence). V was clipped by 5 bases and J by 5 bases, with 12 bases between them. The CDR3 contains 13 residues. The CDR3 region is CASSPPSRYGYTF. The CDR3 region has the DNA TGTGCCAGTAGTCCTCCTTCGCGGTATGGCTACACCTTC.

The chain has TRBV24-1 and TRBJ2-2; D not certain. V was cut by 3 bases and J by 2 bases, with 12 bases left in between. Germline V lookup: CDR1 KGHDR, CDR2 SFDVKD. There are 16 residues in the CDR3. The CDR3 DNA reads as TGTGCCACCAGTGATCCTTTGGGCTCCAACACCGGGGAGCTGTTTTTT. This gives the protein CATSDPLGSNTGELFF.

The chain joins TRBV7-9 to TRBJ2-3; D may match TRBD1 or TRBD2 (5 bases each). Trimming pared 1 base from V and 6 bases from J, leaving 14 bases between. Germline values: CDR1 SEHNR, CDR2 FQNEAQ (reference sequence). This CDR3 has 15 amino acids. The CDR3 loop is CASSLGYGTTDTQYF. The CDR3 nucleotides are TGTGCCAGCAGCTTAGGGTACGGGACGACGGATACGCAGTATTTT.

The rearrangement uses TRBV5-1 and TRBJ1-4; TRBD1 aligns across 9 bases. V lost 0 bases, J lost 5 bases, and 2 bases stayed unmatched. CDR3 size: 15 residues. CDR1 SGHRS and CDR2 YFSETQ come from the germline V gene. The CDR3, as DNA: TGCGCCAGCAGCTTGGGGGACAGGGCGAATGAAAAACTGTTTTTT. It is translated as CASSLGDRANEKLFF.

The CDR3 nucleotides are TGCGCCAGCAGCTTTTCAGGGGTGGATGAAGCTTTCTTT. Translating gives CASSFSGVDEAFF. The rearrangement joins TRBV5-1 to TRBJ1-1; TRBD1 might be the D (6 bases). Trimming removed 2 bases from V and 7 bases from J, with 12 bases in between. Germline loops: CDR1 SGHRS, CDR2 YFSETQ. The CDR3 covers 13 residues.

The chain joins TRBV7-7 to TRBJ2-5; D ambiguous. Trimming shortened V by 5 bases and J by 1 base, and 14 bases separated the two germline ends. Germline CDR1 reads SSHAT; CDR2 reads FNYEAQ (reference sequence). The CDR3 extends over 15 amino acids. The CDR3 here is CASSRNPMGQETQYF. The CDR3 DNA is TGTGCCAGCAGCCGTAACCCAATGGGCCAAGAGACCCAGTACTTC. Together with reference TRBV7-7 and TRBJ2-5, the CDR3 gives the full variable domain: GAGVSQSPRYKVTKRGQDVTLRCDPISSHATLYWYQQALGQGPEFLTYFNYEAQPDKSGLPSDRFSAERPEGSISTLTIQRTEQRDSAMYRCASSRNPMGQETQYFGPGTRLLVL.

The chain combines TRBV10-3 with TRBJ1-5; unclear D gene. The CDR3 contains 14 residues. Looked up from germline, CDR1 is ENHRY and CDR2 is SYGVKD. V gave up 3 bases and J gave up 9 bases, with 15 bases separating them. The chain's CDR3 is CAISDGRSNGPQHF. For the CDR3, the DNA is TGTGCCATCAGTGATGGCAGGTCCAATGGGCCCCAGCATTTT.